This T cell receptor (beta chain) was sequenced in a study of cytomegalovirus exposure and HLA in healthy donors. Study background: The same platform was used for the 100 to 150 validation repertoires and the 600 to 700 first-cohort repertoires, a later analysis reported. Overall study results and limits: Among TCR sequences, most were rare, though some public TCRs appeared in many donors. Researchers catalogued under 200 TCR beta chains as cytomegalovirus-associated.

Some clones are missing from TCRdb's copy, which holds only in-frame ones; the method was immunoSEQ multiplex PCR. This sample has 230,000 or so clones, with 80% to 90% found just once. The germline V and J ends were trimmed by 1 base and 2 bases, with 16 bases remaining between them. Germline lookup yields CDR1 SGHVS and CDR2 FQNEAQ. This CDR3 is built from 17 residues. A word on this clone: The target antigen is unknown.

This clonotype originated in a woman younger than 30 in good health and CMV-seronegative. Specimen: PBMCs. This sequence joins TRBV7-8 and TRBJ2-3; TRBD2 might be the D (7 bases). The CDR3 spells CASSLEEVGGPTDTQYF. In DNA form, the CDR3 reads TGTGCCAGCAGCTTAGAGGAAGTGGGGGGGCCCACAGATACGCAGTATTTT.